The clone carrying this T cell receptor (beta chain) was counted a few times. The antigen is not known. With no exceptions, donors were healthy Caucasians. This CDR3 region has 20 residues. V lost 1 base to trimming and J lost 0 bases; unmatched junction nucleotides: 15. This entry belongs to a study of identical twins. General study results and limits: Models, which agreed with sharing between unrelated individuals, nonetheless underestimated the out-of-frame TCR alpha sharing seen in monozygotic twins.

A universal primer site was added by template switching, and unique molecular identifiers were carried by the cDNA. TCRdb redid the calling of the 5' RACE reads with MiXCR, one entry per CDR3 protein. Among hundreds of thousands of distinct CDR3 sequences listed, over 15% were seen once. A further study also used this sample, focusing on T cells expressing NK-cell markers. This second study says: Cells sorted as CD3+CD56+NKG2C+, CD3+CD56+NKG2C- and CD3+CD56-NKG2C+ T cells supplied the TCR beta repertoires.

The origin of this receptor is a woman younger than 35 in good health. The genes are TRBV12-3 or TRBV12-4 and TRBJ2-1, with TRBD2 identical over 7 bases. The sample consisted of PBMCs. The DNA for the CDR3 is TGTGCCAGCAGTTTAGATTCGGTGGACCTAGCGGACTCCTCCTACAATGAGCAGTTCTTC. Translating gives CASSLDSVDLADSSYNEQFF.